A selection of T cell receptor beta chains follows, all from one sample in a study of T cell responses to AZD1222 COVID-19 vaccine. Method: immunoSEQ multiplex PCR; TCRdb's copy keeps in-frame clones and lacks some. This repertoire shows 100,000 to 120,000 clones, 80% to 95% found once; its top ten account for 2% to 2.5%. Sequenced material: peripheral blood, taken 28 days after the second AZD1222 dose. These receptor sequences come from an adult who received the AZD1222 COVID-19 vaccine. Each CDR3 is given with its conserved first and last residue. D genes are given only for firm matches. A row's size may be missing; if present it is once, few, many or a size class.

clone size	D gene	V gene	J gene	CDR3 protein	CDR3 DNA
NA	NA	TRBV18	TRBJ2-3	CASLLRRPDTQYF	TGTGCCAGCTTGCTAAGGCGGCCAGATACGCAGTATTTT
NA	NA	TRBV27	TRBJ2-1	CASSRGRDSYNEQFF	TGTGCCAGCAGTCGAGGCAGGGACTCCTACAATGAGCAGTTCTTC
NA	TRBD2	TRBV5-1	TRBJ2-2	CASSPTHSGGGGELFF	TGCGCCAGCAGCCCGACGCATAGCGGGGGTGGCGGGGAGCTGTTTTTT
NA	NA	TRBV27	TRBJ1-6	CASRFSYNSPLHF	TGTGCCAGCAGGTTCTCCTATAATTCACCCCTCCACTTT
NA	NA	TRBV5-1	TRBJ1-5	CASPNRVGNQPQHF	TGCGCCAGCCCCAACAGGGTTGGCAATCAGCCCCAGCATTTT
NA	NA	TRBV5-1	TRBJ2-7	CASRRGLSYEQYF	TGCGCCAGCAGGCGCGGACTTTCCTACGAGCAGTACTTC
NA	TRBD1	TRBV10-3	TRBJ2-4	CAISEPGQGGKNIQYF	TGTGCCATCAGTGAGCCCGGACAGGGGGGCAAAAACATTCAGTACTTC
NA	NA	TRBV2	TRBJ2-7	CASSENPWGLAYEQYF	TGTGCCAGCAGTGAAAACCCATGGGGGTTAGCCTACGAGCAGTACTTC
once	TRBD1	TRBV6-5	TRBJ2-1	CASSKAPQGVNEQFF	TGTGCCAGCAGTAAGGCTCCACAGGGGGTCAATGAGCAGTTCTTC
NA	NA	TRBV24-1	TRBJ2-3	CATSDSRAASTDTQYF	TGTGCCACCAGTGATTCCCGAGCGGCAAGCACAGATACGCAGTATTTT
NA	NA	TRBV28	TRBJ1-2	CASSRRGVPYGYTF	TGTGCCAGCAGCCGACGCGGGGTCCCCTATGGCTACACCTTC
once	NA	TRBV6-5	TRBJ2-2	CASSPPTGELFF	TGTGCCAGCAGCCCCCCAACCGGGGAGCTGTTTTTT
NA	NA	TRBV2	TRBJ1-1	CASSEQGFSPLSTEAFF	TGTGCCAGCAGTGAACAGGGGTTCAGCCCATTGAGTACTGAAGCTTTCTTT
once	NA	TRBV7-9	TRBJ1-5	CASSQLGGGQPQHF	TGTGCCAGCAGCCAACTCGGGGGTGGGCAGCCCCAGCATTTT
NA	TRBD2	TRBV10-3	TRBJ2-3	CAISESGGGIPDTQYF	TGTGCCATCAGTGAGTCGGGGGGAGGGATCCCAGATACGCAGTATTTT
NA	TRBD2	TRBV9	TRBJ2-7	CASSDPGTSGDEQYF	TGTGCCAGCAGCGACCCCGGGACTAGCGGGGACGAGCAGTACTTC
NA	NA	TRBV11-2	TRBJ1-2	CASSLVIGYGYTF	TGTGCCAGCAGCTTAGTTATCGGCTATGGCTACACCTTC
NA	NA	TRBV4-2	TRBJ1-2	CASSQEGRDGYGYTF	TGTGCCAGCAGCCAAGAGGGCAGGGACGGCTATGGCTACACCTTC
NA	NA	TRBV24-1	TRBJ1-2	CATSDLRDGLYGYTF	TGTGCCACCAGTGACCTGAGAGACGGGCTCTATGGCTACACCTTC
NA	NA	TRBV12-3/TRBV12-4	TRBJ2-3	CASSSSDTQYF	TGTGCCAGCAGTAGTAGTGATACGCAGTATTTT
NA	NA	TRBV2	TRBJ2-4	CASGIQNIQYF	TGTGCCAGCGGGATTCAAAACATTCAGTACTTC
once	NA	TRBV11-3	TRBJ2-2	CASSLGLIIGGELFF	TGTGCCAGCAGCTTAGGACTCATAATAGGAGGGGAGCTGTTTTTT
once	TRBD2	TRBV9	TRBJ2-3	CASSLGLGLEEQYF	TGTGCCAGCAGCTTAGGACTAGGGCTTGAGGAGCAGTATTTT
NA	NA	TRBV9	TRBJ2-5	CASSVGRGELETQYF	TGTGCCAGCAGCGTAGGCAGGGGAGAACTAGAGACCCAGTACTTC
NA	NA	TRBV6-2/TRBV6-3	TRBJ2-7	CASSYWKGEQYF	TGTGCCAGCAGTTACTGGAAAGGGGAGCAGTACTTC
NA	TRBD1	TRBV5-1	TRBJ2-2	CASSIPGQPTGELFF	TGCGCCAGCAGCATCCCGGGACAGCCCACCGGGGAGCTGTTTTTT
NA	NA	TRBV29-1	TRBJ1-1	CSVGSGNTEAFF	TGCAGCGTTGGGTCGGGGAACACTGAAGCTTTCTTT